The entry below gives a single T cell receptor beta chain sequence along with its context. Its antigen is unknown. This specimen comes from a study of cytomegalovirus exposure and HLA in healthy donors. General study points: The investigators catalogued 164 TCR beta chains as cytomegalovirus-associated.

PCR was performed using 60 Vbeta and 13 Jbeta primers. Sequenced by immunoSEQ multiplex PCR; TCRdb stores in-frame clones only, minus some. Of 150,000 to 200,000 clones in the sample, roughly four fifths were seen once. Specimen: PBMCs. This clonotype was sampled from a girl aged 2-10 years in good health and CMV-seropositive.

CDR3 bases: TGTGCCAGCAGCTTAGTTAGCGGAAGAGACTACGAGCAGTACTTC. It encodes CASSLVSGRDYEQYF. This sequence joins TRBV7-9 and TRBJ2-7; TRBD2 is a possible D gene (6 bases). Germline V gene lookup returns CDR1 SEHNR and CDR2 FQNEAQ (reference sequence). With 1 base removed from V and 3 bases from J, the gap between germline ends came to 13 bases. The CDR3 has 15 amino acids.